These 9 T cell receptor beta chains were all obtained from the same sample, sequenced in a study of beta chain features in type 1 diabetes. The investigators reverse transcribed all of the isolated RNA, so they sequenced expressed TCRB transcripts. Profiling relied on immunoSEQ multiplex PCR, and the TCRdb table lists in-frame clones only, not all of them. The sample lists under 400,000 clones, 13% to 15% occurring once. Sequencing used central memory CD4+ T cells from blood. Receptors originate from a man in his thirties or forties in good health.

The V gene is TRBV6-1, the J gene TRBJ2-1; no definite D call. Trimming stripped 4 bases from V and 1 base from J, with 8 bases between. The CDR3 is made up of 14 amino acids. Germline values: CDR1 MNHNS, CDR2 SASEGT. In DNA, the CDR3 is TGTGCCAGCAGTGTCAAAGGGTCCTACAATGAGCAGTTCTTC. It codes for CASSVKGSYNEQFF.

This clone was recorded a few times. This rearrangement joins TRBV11-3 to TRBJ2-6; D remains ambiguous. The CDR3 is 13 amino acids. Germline values: CDR1 SGHNT, CDR2 YENEEA. Trimming took 5 bases from V and 1 from J, leaving 3 bases between them. The CDR3, as DNA: TGTGCCAGCAGCGGGTCTGGGGCCAACGTCCTGACTTTC. This gives the protein CASSGSGANVLTF.

This clone showed up just a few times. The V and J genes are TRBV19 and TRBJ2-6, with D possibly called TRBD1 or TRBD2 (5 bases each). The CDR3 length is 16 residues. V gave up 9 bases and J gave up 1 base, with 16 bases separating them. Germline CDR1 reads LNHDA; CDR2 reads SQIVND (reference sequence). CDR3 DNA sequence: TGTGCCAGCCGGGACGTGGAATCTTCTGGGGCCAACGTCCTGACTTTC. It encodes CASRDVESSGANVLTF.

The chain carries TRBV27 and TRBJ2-7, with TRBD1 matching over 7 bases. Germline values: CDR1 MNHEY, CDR2 SMNVEV (reference sequence). The CDR3 is 14 amino acids. The V gene end was trimmed by 6 bases and the J gene end by 1 base; junction bases not matched to a gene: 6. CDR3 DNA sequence: TGTGCCAGCAGGCCGGGACAGATATCCTACGAGCAGTACTTC. It specifies CASRPGQISYEQYF.

This clone turned up a few times. This chain links TRBV7-3 with TRBJ2-3, with D possibly called TRBD1 or TRBD2 (5 bases each). Germline V gene sequence: CDR1 SGHTA, CDR2 FQGTGA. CDR3 size: 15 residues. The V end lost 6 bases, the J end lost 0 bases, and 13 bases lay between the germline ends. CDR3 sequence (DNA): TGTGCCAGCAGAAGGGACCTCCCTAGCACAGATACGCAGTATTTT. Amino acids: CASRRDLPSTDTQYF.

This clone was seen repeatedly, ten times or more. The V gene is TRBV2, the J gene TRBJ1-4; 8 bases line up with TRBD1. V was clipped by 5 bases and J by 8 bases; unmatched bases: 7. Germline V CDR1 and CDR2: SNHLY, FYNNEI. The CDR3 length is 14 residues. CDR3 sequence: CASSKDREGEKLFF. CDR3 in DNA: TGTGCCAGCAGTAAGGACAGGGAGGGAGAAAAACTGTTTTTT. The complete variable domain, with remaining parts taken from reference TRBV2 and TRBJ1-4, reads EPEVTQTPSHQVTQMGQEVILRCVPISNHLYFYWYRQILGQKVEFLVSFYNNEISEKSEIFDDQFSVERPDGSNFTLKIRSTKLEDSAMYFCASSKDREGEKLFFGSGTQLSVL.

The rearrangement joins TRBV7-2 to TRBJ1-5; D not resolved. This CDR3 is built from 13 residues. The germline V and J ends were trimmed by 2 bases and 7 bases, with 9 bases remaining between them. From germline, CDR1 is SGHTA and CDR2 FQGNSA. CDR3 sequence: CASSLTSEQPQHF. The CDR3 DNA sequence: TGTGCCAGCAGCTTAACTTCGGAGCAGCCCCAGCATTTT.

This chain connects TRBV25-1 to TRBJ1-1; D is unresolved. V lost 0 bases and J 6 bases, leaving 8 bases between the germline ends. Germline CDR1 MGHDK, CDR2 SYGVNS. The CDR3 consists of 13 residues. The chain's CDR3 is CASSEYFLPEAFF. In DNA form, the CDR3 reads TGTGCCAGCAGTGAATATTTTTTACCTGAAGCTTTCTTT.

CDR3 DNA: TGTGCCAGCAGCTTGGATCGTGACGAGCAGTACGTC. The encoded protein is CASSLDRDEQYV. This chain links TRBV5-4 with TRBJ2-7; D unresolved. The germline V and J ends were trimmed by 0 bases and 5 bases, with 6 bases remaining between them. The CDR3 loop spans 12 amino acids. Per the germline V gene, CDR1 is SGHNT and CDR2 is YYREEE (reference sequence).